This T cell receptor (beta chain) is drawn from a study of vaccination and CD4 T cells after COVID-19. On the study more broadly: Researchers treated cells with overlapping spike peptides taken from SARS-CoV-2, HCoV-NL63, HCoV-OC43 and HCoV-229E.

Treatment defined: approximately 9-day PBMC culture with coronavirus spike peptide pools or control peptides (ViraFEST assay). Peptide-pool expansion of antigen-specific T cells preceded TCR sequencing in ViraFEST. In this sample, this clonotype turned up a few times. Its antigen is currently unknown. The Oncomine TCR Beta short-read assay generated sequence data from the DNA of cultured CD4+ T cells. It was from cultured CD4+ T cells that genomic DNA was extracted. TCRdb re-called the PCR reads through MiXCR, storing one row per CDR3 protein. The sample has 12,000 to 15,000 distinct CDR3 sequences, roughly 44% seen once. This CDR3 has 16 amino acids. Germline V gene sequence: CDR1 MGHRA, CDR2 YSYEKL. V lost 1 base, J lost 6 bases, and 8 bases stayed unmatched.

This TCR was recovered from a human donor who had recovered from COVID-19. Source material: CD4+ T cells from blood, cultured in vitro. This sequence joins TRBV4-1 and TRBJ2-2; 7 positions agree with TRBD2. The CDR3 reads CASSQGASGGPGELFF. CDR3 sequence (DNA): TGCGCCAGCAGCCAAGGAGCTAGCGGTGGTCCCGGGGAGCTGTTTTTT.